The 10 T cell receptor beta chains given below trace back to one sample, sequenced in a study of early T cells in non-severe SARS-CoV-2 infection. One entry per CDR3 protein, called by TCRdb with MiXCR from the 5' RACE reads. The sample yields nearly 55,000 distinct CDR3 sequences, about 7.7% seen once. The source was whole blood, collected at baseline. All receptors come from an adult who was a healthcare worker with PCR-confirmed SARS-CoV-2 infection or an uninfected control (not recorded which).

In its sample, this clonotype was seen many times. The V gene is TRBV5-1, the J gene TRBJ2-3, with a tentative D call TRBD2 (6 bases). The CDR3 has 14 amino acids. Germline V gene lookup returns CDR1 SGHRS and CDR2 YFSETQ. Trimming pared 4 bases from V and 1 base from J, leaving 10 bases between. The CDR3 sequence is CASSRSGGTDTQYF. The DNA of the CDR3 is TGCGCCAGCAGCCGTAGCGGAGGCACAGATACGCAGTATTTT.

This clonotype was counted at least ten times. V is TRBV5-1 and J is TRBJ2-4, with D maybe TRBD2 (6 bases). Germline V CDR1 and CDR2: SGHRS, YFSETQ. The CDR3 is 12 residues long. The V end lost 10 bases, the J end lost 8 bases, and 16 bases lay between the germline ends. The CDR3 is CASRGIVDIQYF. The CDR3 nucleotides are TGCGCCTCTCGGGGGATCGTCGACATTCAGTACTTC.

The chain carries TRBV7-2 and TRBJ1-2; D gene unclear. Trimming took 4 bases from V and 4 from J, leaving 13 bases between them. The CDR3 length is 14 residues. CDR1 is SGHTA and CDR2 is FQGNSA in the germline V gene. CDR3 DNA sequence: TGTGCCAGCAGCTCCCCTGGGCAAGTCTATGGCTACACCTTC. Amino acid sequence: CASSSPGQVYGYTF.

The rearrangement uses TRBV20-1 and TRBJ2-4; 10 bases agree with TRBD1. Germline loops: CDR1 DFQATT, CDR2 SNEGSKA (reference sequence). Unmatched junction bases numbered 9, after V lost 4 bases and J lost 3 bases. CDR3 size: 16 residues. The CDR3 nucleotides are TGCAGTGCTATTAGCCGGGACAGGGGAGGCAAAAACATTCAGTACTTC. It encodes CSAISRDRGGKNIQYF.

The V and J genes are TRBV30 and TRBJ2-7; 13 bases line up with TRBD2. Trimming removed 2 bases from V and 4 bases from J; junction bases left unmatched: 11. This CDR3 spans 17 amino acids. Germline V gene sequence: CDR1 GTSNPN, CDR2 SVGIG (reference sequence). The CDR3 region has the DNA TGTGCCTGGAGTCGACTAGCGGGAGGCATTGGGCCGTACGAGCAGTACTTC. Protein product: CAWSRLAGGIGPYEQYF.

The CDR3 DNA is TGTGCCAGTATGGGACAGCCGAACACTGAAGCTTTCTTT. It translates to CASMGQPNTEAFF. The V gene is TRBV12-3 or TRBV12-4, the J gene TRBJ1-1; the match to TRBD1 covers 7 bases. The CDR3 has 13 residues. Trimming removed 9 bases from V and 1 base from J; junction bases left unmatched: 5.

Ten or more counts support this clonotype. J is TRBJ2-1 and V is TRBV7-9; D is perhaps TRBD1 (7 bases). The CDR3 spans 19 residues. Germline loops: CDR1 SEHNR, CDR2 FQNEAQ (reference sequence). V lost 5 bases, J lost 2 bases, and 25 bases lay in between. The DNA for the CDR3 is TGTGCCAGCAGCCCAAGACAGGGAAGTGGCGGGGTAACCTACAATGAGCAGTTCTTC. Translation gives CASSPRQGSGGVTYNEQFF. Combining the CDR3 with reference TRBV7-9 and TRBJ2-1 gives the whole variable domain DTGVSQNPRHKITKRGQNVTFRCDPISEHNRLYWYRQTLGQGPEFLTYFQNEAQLEKSRLLSDRFSAERPKGSFSTLEIQRTEQGDSAMYLCASSPRQGSGGVTYNEQFFGPGTRLTVL.

This clonotype was observed a handful of times. J is TRBJ2-7 and V is TRBV7-3, with D possibly matching TRBD1 (5 bases). This CDR3 region has 13 residues. The germline gives CDR1 SGHTA, CDR2 FQGTGA. The V gene lost 5 bases and the J gene lost 5 bases, with 13 bases spanning the gap. The DNA for the CDR3 is TGTGCCAGCAGCGAGGACATTCGCCACGAGCAGTACTTC. Its protein is CASSEDIRHEQYF. Combining the CDR3 with reference TRBV7-3 and TRBJ2-7 gives the whole variable domain GAGVSQTPSNKVTEKGKYVELRCDPISGHTALYWYRQSLGQGPEFLIYFQGTGAADDSGLPNDRFFAVRPEGSVSTLKIQRTERGDSAVYLCASSEDIRHEQYFGPGTRLTVT.

The table lists this clonotype with a few counts. This chain joins TRBV4-1 and TRBJ2-5, with a weak D call TRBD2 (5 bases). The CDR3 spans 18 residues. V dropped 0 bases and J dropped 4 bases, with 21 bases sitting between them. The germline CDR1 and CDR2 sequences are MGHRA and YSYEKL. CDR3 in DNA: TGCGCCAGCAGCCAAGATCTTGTTTCCTTTGAAGCGGTAGAGACCCAGTACTTC. As protein: CASSQDLVSFEAVETQYF.

This clonotype appeared many times. Here the CDR3 DNA reads TGTGCCAGCAGCCAAGGTGTTTATGAGCAGTTCTTC. Translated, it gives CASSQGVYEQFF. The chain uses TRBV14 and TRBJ2-1; no definite D call. V was cut by 1 base and J by 8 bases, with 6 bases left in between. The CDR3 runs 12 residues. Germline loops: CDR1 SGHDN, CDR2 FVKESK.